This TCR beta chain was identified in a study of blood T cell repertoires in COVID-19. CDR3 size: 14 residues. The germline V and J ends were trimmed by 3 bases and 0 bases, with 8 bases remaining between them. CDR1 and CDR2 (germline): LNHDA, SQIVND (reference sequence). Clones were sequenced by immunoSEQ multiplex PCR, and TCRdb holds only the in-frame ones, with some missing. The sample carries 350,000 to 450,000 clones, 85% recorded once. This sequence was found in a woman aged 18-30 years with acute or convalescent COVID-19. The sequencing sample was made of peripheral blood. This chain links TRBV19 with TRBJ1-1; unclear D gene. The DNA for the CDR3 is TGTGCCAGTAGTATGGCCCAACTGAACACTGAAGCTTTCTTT. Translation: CASSMAQLNTEAFF.